This entry is about one TCR beta chain. Its target antigen remains unknown. No base-level quality is on record; no much larger clone is a single base apart. The entry originates in a study of OX40 agonist ivuxolimab in advanced cancers. For context, the study as a whole: Ivuxolimab was an agonistic, fully human IgG2 monoclonal antibody directed against OX40 (CD134), a costimulatory receptor. Intravenous ivuxolimab was administered to patients every 2 weeks at six dose levels: 0.01, 0.1, 0.3, 1.5, 3 and 10 mg/kg. Of the roughly 54 patients in dose escalation, 19 had hepatocellular carcinoma, some 15 had melanoma, 9 had renal cell carcinoma and 9 had head and neck cancer. In the dose-escalation cohort, 82.7% of patients were male, and the mean age was 60 years with a range of roughly 20 to 85. Patients were allowed to have had prior anti-PD-1, anti-PD-L1 or anti-CTLA-4 therapy, and 40% of the dose-escalation patients had been treated with checkpoint inhibitors. Three dose-escalation patients achieved partial responses, one with hepatocellular carcinoma and two with cutaneous melanoma. Peripheral TCRbeta sequencing aimed to test whether ivuxolimab altered TCR sequence diversity and caused clonal T-cell expansion. The paper covers the monotherapy dose-escalation part of the phase I ivuxolimab trial, which included N ≈ 50 patients.

The investigation overall reported the following: The antigen specificity of the peripheral T cells that underwent clonal expansion was not determined. Low levels of normalized T-cell clonal expansion were also seen in some nonresponding patients. After ivuxolimab, more expanded clones were found on average in CD8+ T cells than in CD4+ T cells. In the 0.1-3.0 mg/kg groups, partial responders had among the lowest normalized peripheral clonal expansion, particularly in CD8+ T cells. Clonal expansion of both CD4+ and CD8+ blood T cells was observed from baseline to week 6 at doses 0.1 to 3.0 mg/kg.

Genomic DNA was extracted from sorted cells for sequencing of the TCRbeta CDR3 region. The immunoSEQ Assay was used to sequence the TCRbeta CDR3 regions. What TCRdb holds here is the immuneACCESS table cut down to in-frame rearrangements. Part of the clones is not present; checked against another copy, under half of the missing clones reflect an unresolved V gene, and the others are unexplained. The table for this sample lists about 120,000 clones; around 93% of them were counted only once. Less than 0.2% of the sample is taken by the ten largest. Patients with autoimmune disease history or receiving systemic immunosuppression were excluded from the trial. In every dose cohort, peripheral blood was drawn for TCR sequencing at baseline, cycle 4 day 1, and cycle 7 day 1. Samples came from an open-label, multicenter, first-in-human phase I dose-escalation trial of ivuxolimab. Adults with locally advanced or metastatic head and neck squamous cell, hepatocellular, melanoma or renal cell carcinoma were enrolled in the trial. Before TCR sequencing, CD4+ T cells and CD8+ T cells were sorted from peripheral blood as separate populations.

This sample comprised CD4+ or CD8+ T cells sorted from blood, obtained in a trial of the OX40 agonist ivuxolimab. The TCR originated in an adult with an advanced solid tumor such as melanoma, head and neck, liver or kidney cancer.

The CDR3 region: CASRRQGEDYGYTF. The nucleotides are TGTGCCAGCAGGAGACAGGGGGAGGACTATGGCTACACCTTC. The rearrangement combines TRBV28 with TRBJ1-2, and 9 bases in between align with TRBD1. CDR1 is given as MDHEN and CDR2 as SYDVKM, both from the germline V gene. The CDR3 starts with the cysteine, ends with the phenylalanine, and has 14 residues. Only CDR3 DNA remains: 42 bases, in frame from the first base. The germline V end is reduced by 6 bases and the J end by 3 bases; junction bases left unmatched: 5.